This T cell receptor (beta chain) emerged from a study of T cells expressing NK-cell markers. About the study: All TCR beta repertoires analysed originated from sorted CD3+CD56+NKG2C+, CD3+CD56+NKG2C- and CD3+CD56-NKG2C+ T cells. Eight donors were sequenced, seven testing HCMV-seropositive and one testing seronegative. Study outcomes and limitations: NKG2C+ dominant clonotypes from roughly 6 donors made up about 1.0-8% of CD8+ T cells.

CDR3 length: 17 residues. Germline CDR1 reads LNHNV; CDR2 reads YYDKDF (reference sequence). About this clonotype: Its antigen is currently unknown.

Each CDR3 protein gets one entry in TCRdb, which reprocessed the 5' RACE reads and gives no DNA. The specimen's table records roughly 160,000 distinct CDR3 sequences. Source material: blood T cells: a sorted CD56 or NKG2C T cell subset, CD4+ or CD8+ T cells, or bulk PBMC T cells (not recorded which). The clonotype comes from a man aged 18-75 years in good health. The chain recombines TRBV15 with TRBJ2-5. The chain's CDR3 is CATSSTRTKGVQETQYF.